Listed below are T cell receptor beta chains from one sample, sequenced in a study of blood T cell repertoires in COVID-19. Here immunoSEQ multiplex PCR was the method, and the copy in TCRdb shows in-frame clones only, minus some. The sample yields a few hundred thousand clones, roughly 84% seen once. Sequencing was carried out using peripheral blood. The receptors were gathered from a woman in her thirties or forties who had recovered from COVID-19. CDR3s include the opening cysteine and the closing phenylalanine or tryptophan. Each record gives: clone size, D gene, J gene, V gene, CDR3 protein, CDR3 DNA. A D gene is named only where the DNA matches it firmly. Part of the rows lack a size; the others show once, few, many or a class for expanded clones.

clone_size: few
d_call: TRBD1
j_call: TRBJ1-5
v_call: TRBV7-2
cdr3_aa: CASSYGQGSQPQHF
cdr3_nt: TGTGCCAGCAGCTACGGACAGGGTAGTCAGCCCCAGCATTTT

clone_size: -
d_call: -
j_call: TRBJ1-1
v_call: TRBV2
cdr3_aa: CASSESYGGTEAFF
cdr3_nt: TGTGCCAGCAGTGAAAGTTACGGGGGCACTGAAGCTTTCTTT

clone_size: -
d_call: -
j_call: TRBJ2-7
v_call: TRBV20-1
cdr3_aa: CSAIIAYEQYF
cdr3_nt: TGCAGTGCGATCATCGCGTACGAGCAGTACTTC

clone_size: -
d_call: TRBD1
j_call: TRBJ1-5
v_call: TRBV19
cdr3_aa: CASSISLRDSLFYSNQPQHF
cdr3_nt: TGTGCCAGTAGTATCTCCCTCCGGGACAGTCTGTTCTATAGCAATCAGCCCCAGCATTTT

clone_size: -
d_call: -
j_call: TRBJ2-1
v_call: TRBV6-4
cdr3_aa: CASSKDSYNEQFF
cdr3_nt: TGTGCCAGCAGTAAGGACTCTTACAATGAGCAGTTCTTC

clone_size: -
d_call: TRBD1
j_call: TRBJ2-2
v_call: TRBV18
cdr3_aa: CASSPDRVNTGELFF
cdr3_nt: TGTGCCAGCTCACCGGACAGGGTTAACACCGGGGAGCTGTTTTTT

clone_size: -
d_call: -
j_call: TRBJ2-1
v_call: TRBV19
cdr3_aa: CASSIAPGWYEGDEQFF
cdr3_nt: TGTGCCAGTAGTATAGCCCCAGGGTGGTATGAAGGGGATGAGCAGTTCTTC

clone_size: -
d_call: TRBD2
j_call: TRBJ2-2
v_call: TRBV7-6
cdr3_aa: CASSHSGADTGELFF
cdr3_nt: TGTGCCAGCAGTCATAGCGGGGCAGACACCGGGGAGCTGTTTTTT

clone_size: -
d_call: TRBD1
j_call: TRBJ1-6
v_call: TRBV27
cdr3_aa: CASSFGTVDSPLHF
cdr3_nt: TGTGCCAGCAGTTTTGGGACAGTTGATTCACCCCTCCACTTT

clone_size: -
d_call: TRBD1
j_call: TRBJ2-7
v_call: TRBV24-1
cdr3_aa: CATSDLWDSLGQYF
cdr3_nt: TGTGCCACCAGTGACCTATGGGACAGCCTCGGGCAGTACTTC

clone_size: once
d_call: -
j_call: TRBJ1-5
v_call: TRBV18
cdr3_aa: CASSEVPWEPQHF
cdr3_nt: TGTGCCAGCTCAGAGGTCCCCTGGGAGCCCCAGCATTTT

clone_size: -
d_call: -
j_call: TRBJ2-7
v_call: TRBV6-1
cdr3_aa: CASSERFGDSSYEQYF
cdr3_nt: TGTGCCAGCAGTGAAAGGTTCGGGGACTCCTCTTACGAGCAGTACTTC

clone_size: -
d_call: TRBD1
j_call: TRBJ1-6
v_call: TRBV19
cdr3_aa: CASSTLGTGMSNSPLHF
cdr3_nt: TGTGCCAGTAGTACCCTCGGGACAGGGATGAGTAATTCACCCCTCCACTTT

clone_size: once
d_call: -
j_call: TRBJ1-1
v_call: TRBV11-2
cdr3_aa: CASRTIGGQRYTEAFF
cdr3_nt: TGTGCCAGCAGGACGATCGGGGGGCAGCGATACACTGAAGCTTTCTTT

clone_size: -
d_call: TRBD1
j_call: TRBJ2-1
v_call: TRBV18
cdr3_aa: CASSPWTGDYNEQFF
cdr3_nt: TGTGCCAGCTCACCCTGGACAGGGGACTACAATGAGCAGTTCTTC

clone_size: once
d_call: -
j_call: TRBJ2-1
v_call: TRBV4-1
cdr3_aa: CASSQGLRVPNEQFF
cdr3_nt: TGCGCCAGCAGCCAAGGGTTACGGGTCCCCAATGAGCAGTTCTTC

clone_size: -
d_call: -
j_call: TRBJ1-1
v_call: TRBV7-3
cdr3_aa: CASSLTAAAEAFF
cdr3_nt: TGTGCCAGCAGCTTAACGGCGGCAGCTGAAGCTTTCTTT

clone_size: many
d_call: TRBD2
j_call: TRBJ2-7
v_call: TRBV4-2
cdr3_aa: CASSETGTSVGEQYF
cdr3_nt: TGTGCCAGCAGTGAAACCGGGACTAGCGTCGGCGAGCAGTACTTC

clone_size: -
d_call: TRBD1
j_call: TRBJ1-4
v_call: TRBV24-1
cdr3_aa: CATSDPGTGDNEKLFF
cdr3_nt: TGTGCCACCAGTGACCCTGGGACAGGGGATAATGAAAAACTGTTTTTT

clone_size: -
d_call: -
j_call: TRBJ1-2
v_call: TRBV28
cdr3_aa: CASSRLTGNYGYTF
cdr3_nt: TGTGCCAGCAGCCGACTCACAGGGAACTATGGCTACACCTTC

clone_size: once
d_call: -
j_call: TRBJ1-4
v_call: TRBV28
cdr3_aa: CASSYGGEKLFF
cdr3_nt: TGTGCCAGCAGTTACGGAGGGGAAAAACTGTTTTTT

clone_size: -
d_call: TRBD2
j_call: TRBJ2-7
v_call: TRBV18
cdr3_aa: CASSERDGTYEQYF
cdr3_nt: TGTGCCAGCTCCGAGCGGGACGGAACCTACGAGCAGTACTTC

clone_size: -
d_call: -
j_call: TRBJ1-1
v_call: TRBV6-5
cdr3_aa: CASTFSGDAFF
cdr3_nt: TGTGCCAGCACTTTTTCGGGGGACGCTTTCTTT

clone_size: -
d_call: -
j_call: TRBJ1-5
v_call: TRBV7-9
cdr3_aa: CASSLDWAGQPQHF
cdr3_nt: TGTGCCAGCAGCTTAGATTGGGCAGGTCAGCCCCAGCATTTT

clone_size: -
d_call: -
j_call: TRBJ2-2
v_call: TRBV7-7
cdr3_aa: CASSPTSNTGELFF
cdr3_nt: TGTGCCAGCAGCCCCACTTCGAACACCGGGGAGCTGTTTTTT

clone_size: -
d_call: -
j_call: TRBJ1-6
v_call: TRBV7-6
cdr3_aa: CASSFSDSSYNSPLHF
cdr3_nt: TGTGCCAGCAGCTTTTCGGACAGCTCCTATAATTCACCCCTCCACTTT

clone_size: -
d_call: -
j_call: TRBJ1-1
v_call: TRBV20-1
cdr3_aa: CSASRGHMNTEAFF
cdr3_nt: TGCAGTGCTAGTAGGGGACACATGAACACTGAAGCTTTCTTT

clone_size: few
d_call: -
j_call: TRBJ1-2
v_call: TRBV6-6
cdr3_aa: CASSPGQNYGYTF
cdr3_nt: TGTGCCAGCAGCCCCGGACAGAACTATGGCTACACCTTC

clone_size: -
d_call: -
j_call: TRBJ2-7
v_call: TRBV9
cdr3_aa: CASSVASNLEQYF
cdr3_nt: TGTGCCAGCAGCGTAGCTTCTAATCTCGAGCAGTACTTC

clone_size: -
d_call: -
j_call: TRBJ1-2
v_call: TRBV2
cdr3_aa: CASSGTGLNGYTF
cdr3_nt: TGTGCCAGCAGTGGCACAGGGCTGAATGGCTACACCTTC

clone_size: -
d_call: -
j_call: TRBJ1-3
v_call: TRBV5-1
cdr3_aa: CASSFGGNGNTIYF
cdr3_nt: TGCGCCAGCAGCTTCGGGGGGAACGGAAACACCATATATTTT

clone_size: -
d_call: -
j_call: TRBJ2-2
v_call: TRBV4-1
cdr3_aa: CASSFQNPANTGELFF
cdr3_nt: TGCGCCAGCAGCTTCCAAAATCCAGCGAACACCGGGGAGCTGTTTTTT

clone_size: -
d_call: TRBD1
j_call: TRBJ2-7
v_call: TRBV7-2
cdr3_aa: CASSPRTGSSYEQYF
cdr3_nt: TGTGCCAGCAGCCCCCGGACAGGAAGCTCCTACGAGCAGTACTTC

clone_size: -
d_call: -
j_call: TRBJ1-6
v_call: TRBV28
cdr3_aa: CASSFSTSLGVSSYNSPLHF
cdr3_nt: TGTGCCAGCAGTTTCTCTACCAGCCTGGGAGTCAGCTCCTATAATTCACCCCTCCACTTT

clone_size: -
d_call: TRBD1
j_call: TRBJ1-2
v_call: TRBV6-1
cdr3_aa: CASSDGQGGYGYTF
cdr3_nt: TGTGCCAGCAGTGACGGACAGGGCGGCTATGGCTACACCTTC

clone_size: -
d_call: TRBD1
j_call: TRBJ1-4
v_call: TRBV5-1
cdr3_aa: CASSLRDRGEKLFF
cdr3_nt: TGCGCCAGCAGCCTCCGGGACAGGGGTGAAAAACTGTTTTTT

clone_size: -
d_call: -
j_call: TRBJ2-5
v_call: TRBV5-1
cdr3_aa: CASSSSTGTGIKSQYF
cdr3_nt: TGCGCCAGCAGCTCTTCCACCGGGACTGGGATTAAGTCCCAGTACTTC

clone_size: -
d_call: TRBD1
j_call: TRBJ1-1
v_call: TRBV28
cdr3_aa: CASSLGSRGEAFF
cdr3_nt: TGTGCCAGCAGTCTCGGGTCCAGGGGGGAAGCTTTCTTT

clone_size: -
d_call: TRBD1
j_call: TRBJ2-1
v_call: TRBV5-4
cdr3_aa: CASSSSGTVLYNEQFF
cdr3_nt: TGTGCCAGCAGCTCCTCCGGGACAGTACTCTACAATGAGCAGTTCTTC

clone_size: -
d_call: -
j_call: TRBJ1-3
v_call: TRBV28
cdr3_aa: CASSTQKGLRGAGNTIYF
cdr3_nt: TGTGCCAGCAGTACCCAAAAGGGTCTCAGGGGAGCTGGAAACACCATATATTTT

clone_size: -
d_call: -
j_call: TRBJ2-5
v_call: TRBV30
cdr3_aa: CAWTQGTRETQYF
cdr3_nt: TGTGCCTGGACTCAGGGGACACGAGAGACCCAGTACTTC

clone_size: -
d_call: TRBD2
j_call: TRBJ2-3
v_call: TRBV3-1/TRBV3-2
cdr3_aa: CASSTTSGGDTQYF
cdr3_nt: TGTGCCTCCTCAACGACGAGCGGGGGAGATACGCAGTATTTT

clone_size: -
d_call: -
j_call: TRBJ2-7
v_call: TRBV5-4
cdr3_aa: CASSLDSLSYEQYF
cdr3_nt: TGTGCCAGCAGCTTGGACAGTCTCTCCTACGAGCAGTACTTC

clone_size: -
d_call: TRBD1
j_call: TRBJ1-2
v_call: TRBV2
cdr3_aa: CASSAGGNGGYTF
cdr3_nt: TGTGCCAGCAGTGCAGGGGGCAACGGAGGCTACACCTTC

clone_size: -
d_call: TRBD2
j_call: TRBJ2-1
v_call: TRBV10-3
cdr3_aa: CAISVSFSGGYNEQFF
cdr3_nt: TGTGCCATCAGTGTTTCGTTTAGCGGGGGGTACAATGAGCAGTTCTTC

clone_size: -
d_call: TRBD2
j_call: TRBJ2-7
v_call: TRBV6-1
cdr3_aa: CASSEASGTGALYEQYF
cdr3_nt: TGTGCCAGCAGTGAAGCCAGCGGGACGGGTGCCCTCTACGAGCAGTACTTC

clone_size: -
d_call: -
j_call: TRBJ2-3
v_call: TRBV3-1/TRBV3-2
cdr3_aa: CASSLTTSGDTQYF
cdr3_nt: TGTGCCAGCAGCCTGACTACCTCGGGGGATACGCAGTATTTT

clone_size: -
d_call: TRBD1
j_call: TRBJ2-3
v_call: TRBV5-1
cdr3_aa: CASSAGQGDTQYF
cdr3_nt: TGCGCCAGCAGCGCGGGACAGGGGGATACGCAGTATTTT